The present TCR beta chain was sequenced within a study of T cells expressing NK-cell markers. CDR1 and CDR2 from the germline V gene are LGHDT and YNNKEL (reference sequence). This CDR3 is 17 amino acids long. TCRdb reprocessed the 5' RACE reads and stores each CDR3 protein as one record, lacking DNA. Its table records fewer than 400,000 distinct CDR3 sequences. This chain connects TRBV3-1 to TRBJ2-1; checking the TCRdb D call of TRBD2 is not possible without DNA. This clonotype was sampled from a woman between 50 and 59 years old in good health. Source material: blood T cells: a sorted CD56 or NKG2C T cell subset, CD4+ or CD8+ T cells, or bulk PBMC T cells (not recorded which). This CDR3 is CASSHPRGASGKVEQFF.